A single sample gave rise to the 27 T cell receptor beta chains below, sequenced in a study of blood T cell repertoires in COVID-19. Sequencing was performed with immunoSEQ multiplex PCR; in TCRdb, only in-frame clones are kept and a portion is missing. The repertoire holds 25,000 to 35,000 clones, with around 85% as singletons. The sequenced sample was peripheral blood. Receptors were obtained from a man between 60 and 70 years old with active COVID-19.

The chain combines TRBV6-5 with TRBJ2-7; 10 nucleotides line up with TRBD2. Germline V gene sequence: CDR1 MNHEY, CDR2 SVGAGI. This CDR3 contains 13 residues. V lost 8 bases and J lost 2; bases outside the gene matches: 3. In DNA, the CDR3 is TGTGCCAGCGCCCTAGCGGGAGCCTACGAGCAGTACGTC. The encoded protein is CASALAGAYEQYV.

The gene calls are TRBV20-1 and TRBJ1-1; no clear D gene. The CDR3 spans 11 residues. Between the trimmed V and J ends, which lost 6 bases and 5 bases, there was a span of 10 bases. The germline gives CDR1 DFQATT, CDR2 SNEGSKA (reference sequence). The CDR3 region has the DNA TGCAGTGCCCGAGCGAGTACTGAAGCTTTCTTT. Translating gives CSARASTEAFF.

This chain joins TRBV20-1 and TRBJ2-1; 8 bases fit TRBD2. Germline V gives CDR1 DFQATT, CDR2 SNEGSKA (reference sequence). With 3 bases clipped from V and 7 bases from J, the junction kept 11 bases outside the gene matches. This CDR3 is 15 amino acids long. The CDR3 loop is CSASSRSGSINEQFF. CDR3 DNA sequence: TGCAGTGCTAGTAGTCGGAGCGGGAGTATAAATGAGCAGTTCTTC.

The chain uses TRBV28 and TRBJ1-1; tentative D call: TRBD1 (5 bases). Trimming cost V 5 bases and J 1 base, with 14 bases left between them. The CDR3 consists of 15 residues. Germline assignment: CDR1 MDHEN and CDR2 SYDVKM. CDR3 protein: CASSPTGPANTEAFF. The CDR3 nucleotides read TGTGCCAGCAGTCCAACAGGACCAGCGAACACTGAAGCTTTCTTT.

V and J are TRBV5-1 and TRBJ2-2; D might be TRBD2 (5 bases). The germline V gene encodes CDR1 SGHRS and CDR2 YFSETQ. Trimming shortened V by 4 bases and J by 0 bases, and 10 bases separated the two germline ends. CDR3 size: 15 residues. DNA for the CDR3: TGCGCCAGCAGCCCCCGGGAATCGAACACCGGGGAGCTGTTTTTT. Translation: CASSPRESNTGELFF. Full variable domain (outside the CDR3, taken from reference TRBV5-1 and TRBJ2-2): KAGVTQTPRYLIKTRGQQVTLSCSPISGHRSVSWYQQTPGQGLQFLFEYFSETQRNKGNFPGRFSGRQFSNSRSEMNVSTLELGDSALYLCASSPRESNTGELFFGEGSRLTVL.

J is TRBJ2-7 and V is TRBV7-6; D may be TRBD1 (5 bases). Germline CDR1 is SGHVS and CDR2 is FNYEAQ. This CDR3 is built from 15 residues. V was pared by 0 bases and J by 2 bases, with 11 bases between. The CDR3 region has the DNA TGTGCCAGCAGCTTAGCCCAGGGTACGACCTACGAGCAGTACTTC. Translating it yields CASSLAQGTTYEQYF. Supplemented by reference TRBV7-6 and TRBJ2-7, the full variable domain reads GAGVSQSPRYKVTKRGQDVALRCDPISGHVSLYWYRQALGQGPEFLTYFNYEAQQDKSGLPNDRFSAERPEGSISTLTIQRTEQRDSAMYRCASSLAQGTTYEQYFGPGTRLTVT.

The gene calls are TRBV11-2 and TRBJ2-2; 9 bases are a match to TRBD2. The germline V gene has CDR1 SGHAT and CDR2 FQNNGV. The ends lost 5 bases at V and 7 bases at J; junction bases unmatched: 11. This CDR3 has 16 amino acids. CDR3: CASSLPAGGMGGELFF. CDR3 DNA sequence: TGTGCCAGCAGCCTACCAGCGGGAGGAATGGGCGGGGAGCTGTTTTTT.

CDR3 nucleotide sequence: TGTGCCAGCTCACAGACTAGCGCCGGCTCCTACGAGCAGTACGTC. Its translation: CASSQTSAGSYEQYV. The chain employs TRBV18 and TRBJ2-7; TRBD2 matches at 8 bases. This CDR3 is 15 amino acids long. With V trimmed by 4 bases and J by 0 bases, 5 bases remained unmatched. Germline V gene sequence: CDR1 KGHSH, CDR2 LQKENI.

This rearrangement joins TRBV4-1 to TRBJ2-5, with 10 bases matching TRBD2. V lost 1 base, J lost 1 base, and 6 bases stayed unmatched. The CDR3 covers 17 residues. CDR1 and CDR2 (germline): MGHRA, YSYEKL. The CDR3 region is CASSQVGTSELQETQYF. The DNA for the CDR3 is TGCGCCAGCAGCCAAGTTGGGACTAGCGAGCTCCAAGAGACCCAGTACTTC.

This chain links TRBV7-3 with TRBJ1-1; D not resolved. The germline gives CDR1 SGHTA, CDR2 FQGTGA. CDR3 length equals 14 residues. Deletions cut 3 bases from V and 1 base from J, with 9 bases between. The CDR3 nucleotides are TGTGCCAGCAGCTTGAAGAGTTCGAACACTGAAGCTTTCTTT. Its translation is CASSLKSSNTEAFF.

The chain employs TRBV5-1 and TRBJ2-2; tentatively, D is TRBD1 (6 bases). CDR3 length: 15 residues. V lost 2 bases, J lost 0 bases, and 8 bases lay in between. Germline CDR1 reads SGHRS; CDR2 reads YFSETQ. CDR3 region: CASSFGGSNTGELFF. The CDR3 DNA sequence: TGCGCCAGCAGCTTTGGGGGCTCGAACACCGGGGAGCTGTTTTTT. Filled out from reference TRBV5-1 and TRBJ2-2, the complete variable domain reads KAGVTQTPRYLIKTRGQQVTLSCSPISGHRSVSWYQQTPGQGLQFLFEYFSETQRNKGNFPGRFSGRQFSNSRSEMNVSTLELGDSALYLCASSFGGSNTGELFFGEGSRLTVL.

V usage is TRBV3-1 (or the pseudogene TRBV3-2) and J usage is TRBJ2-7; D is perhaps TRBD1 (6 bases). V lost 0 bases to trimming and J lost 6 bases, with 15 bases between them. CDR1 LGHDT and CDR2 YNNKEL come from the germline V gene (reference sequence). The CDR3 is 15 residues long. CDR3 sequence reads: CASSQDLQGRREQYF. CDR3 in DNA: TGTGCCAGCAGCCAAGATCTACAGGGCCGCCGCGAGCAGTACTTC.

The chain carries TRBV5-1 and TRBJ1-1; 10 nucleotides align to TRBD1. The V gene end was trimmed by 4 bases and the J gene end by 5 bases; junction bases not matched to a gene: 8. From germline, CDR1 is SGHRS and CDR2 YFSETQ. This CDR3 comprises 15 residues. The CDR3 bases are TGCGCCAGCAGCGCGACAGGGGGCGCCGGGACTGAAGCTTTCTTT. Translating it yields CASSATGGAGTEAFF.

The chain uses TRBV5-1 and TRBJ2-7, with TRBD1 identical over 7 bases. Trimming removed 3 bases from V and 2 bases from J; junction bases left unmatched: 2. Germline CDR1 SGHRS, CDR2 YFSETQ. The CDR3 consists of 13 residues. CDR3 residues: CASSSGQTYEQYF. In nucleotides, the CDR3 is TGCGCCAGCAGCTCGGGACAGACCTACGAGCAGTACTTC.

CDR3 DNA: TGTGCCAGCACCACGGGGACAGGCCGATACAATGAGCAGTTCTTC. Protein: CASTTGTGRYNEQFF. The J gene is TRBJ2-1, the V gene TRBV6-5; 8 nucleotides align to TRBD1. After removal of 7 bases from V and 4 bases from J, the junction contained 9 bases not matched to a gene. Germline V gives CDR1 MNHEY, CDR2 SVGAGI. The CDR3 is 15 amino acids.

CDR3 coding DNA: TGTGCCATCAGTGTTCAGGGTGGAGAGACCCAGTACTTC. This encodes CAISVQGGETQYF. This chain uses TRBV10-3 with TRBJ2-5; maybe TRBD1 (5 bases). The CDR3 contains 13 residues. Trimming cost V 4 bases and J 4 bases, with 10 bases left between them. Germline CDR1 is ENHRY and CDR2 is SYGVKD.

The chain combines TRBV19 with TRBJ2-1; 13 positions agree with TRBD2. Germline trimming cut 6 bases from V and 6 bases from J; bases unmatched to any gene: 2. This CDR3 region has 14 residues. From germline, CDR1 is LNHDA and CDR2 SQIVND (reference sequence). The CDR3 loop reads CASSRTSGSNEQFF. For the CDR3, the DNA is TGTGCCAGTAGCCGGACTAGCGGGAGCAATGAGCAGTTCTTC.

The V call is TRBV3-1 (or the pseudogene TRBV3-2), the J call TRBJ2-3, with 13 bases aligning to TRBD2. Trimming cost V 4 bases and J 7 bases; bases outside gene matches: 8. The CDR3 is 16 amino acids. Germline CDR1 is LGHDT and CDR2 is YNNKEL (reference sequence). The CDR3 spells CASSRGLAGRANTQYF. In nucleotides, the CDR3 is TGTGCCAGCAGCCGGGGACTAGCGGGGCGAGCGAATACGCAGTATTTT.

The genes are TRBV2 and TRBJ1-2; the match to TRBD1 covers 10 bases. Losses at the gene ends were 6 bases for V and 2 bases for J; bases not matched to a gene: 6. Germline V gene lookup returns CDR1 SNHLY and CDR2 FYNNEI. The CDR3 has 15 residues. The CDR3 DNA reads as TGTGCCAGCAGCTACGGGACAGGGGAAAACTATGGCTACACCTTC. Translation gives CASSYGTGENYGYTF.

The chain recombines TRBV28 with TRBJ2-6; no clear D. Between the trimmed V and J ends, which lost 6 bases and 1 base, there was a span of 4 bases. This CDR3 region has 13 residues. The germline V gene has CDR1 MDHEN and CDR2 SYDVKM. The chain's CDR3 is CASSRSGANVLTF. CDR3 sequence (DNA): TGTGCCAGCAGCAGATCTGGGGCCAACGTCCTGACTTTC. The variable domain in full, with the rest retrieved from reference TRBV28 and TRBJ2-6, is DVKVTQSSRYLVKRTGEKVFLECVQDMDHENMFWYRQDPGLGLRLIYFSYDVKMKEKGDIPEGYSVSREKKERFSLILESASTNQTSMYLCASSRSGANVLTFGAGSRLTVL.

V and J are TRBV9 and TRBJ2-4, with 7 bases identical to TRBD2. Losses at the gene ends were 7 bases for V and 6 bases for J; bases not matched to a gene: 7. The CDR3 contains 13 residues. Germline V gene lookup returns CDR1 SGDLS and CDR2 YYNGEE. The CDR3 nucleotides read TGTGCCAGCGGCCCGACTAGCACAAACATTCAGTACTTC. Protein sequence: CASGPTSTNIQYF.

This chain links TRBV9 with TRBJ1-1, with 7 positions matching TRBD1. V was clipped by 4 bases and J by 1 base; unmatched bases: 7. Looked up from germline, CDR1 is SGDLS and CDR2 is YYNGEE. The CDR3 runs 15 residues. The CDR3 DNA reads TGTGCCAGCAGCAAATCGACAGGGACGAACACTGAAGCTTTCTTT. It encodes CASSKSTGTNTEAFF.

The V call is TRBV11-3, the J call TRBJ2-1, with 7 bases fitting TRBD2. After removal of 5 bases from V and 9 bases from J, the junction contained 13 bases not matched to a gene. CDR1 and CDR2 (germline): SGHNT, YENEEA. The CDR3 runs to 15 residues. CDR3 residues: CASSRGLAASGEQFF. In nucleotides, the CDR3 is TGTGCCAGCAGCCGGGGCCTAGCGGCCTCCGGTGAGCAGTTCTTC.

This chain's CDR3 is CASSLRLAGGGEQFF. The CDR3 DNA follows: TGTGCCAGCAGCTTAAGGCTAGCGGGAGGGGGTGAGCAGTTCTTC. The chain links TRBV7-3 to TRBJ2-1; 12 nucleotides line up with TRBD2. The CDR3 totals 15 residues. Looked up from germline, CDR1 is SGHTA and CDR2 is FQGTGA. With V trimmed by 1 base and J by 9 bases, 4 bases remained unmatched.

V usage is TRBV15 and J usage is TRBJ2-5, with TRBD1 matching over 8 bases. V lost 3 bases, J lost 5 bases, and 8 bases stayed unmatched. Germline V gives CDR1 LNHNV, CDR2 YYDKDF (reference sequence). The CDR3 spans 15 residues. The CDR3 here is CATSRSTGGWETQYF. For the CDR3, the DNA is TGTGCCACCAGCAGGTCCACAGGGGGATGGGAGACCCAGTACTTC.

The chain recombines TRBV5-1 with TRBJ1-2; possibly TRBD1 for D (6 bases). Germline assignment: CDR1 SGHRS and CDR2 YFSETQ. The CDR3 has 15 residues. Trimming cost V 4 bases and J 1 base, with 14 bases left between them. The CDR3 DNA reads TGCGCCAGCAGCACAGGCCGGACAGTTAACTATGGCTACACCTTC. Amino acids: CASSTGRTVNYGYTF.

The chain uses TRBV28 and TRBJ1-3; 7 bases fit TRBD1. V trimming: 6 bases; J trimming: 7 bases; junction bases outside the gene matches: 12. Germline V gives CDR1 MDHEN, CDR2 SYDVKM. The CDR3 has 15 residues. CDR3 region: CASRLPTGRGNTIYF. The CDR3 nucleotides are TGTGCCAGCAGACTGCCGACAGGGAGAGGGAACACCATATATTTT.